The present entry profiles one T cell receptor beta chain with its context. Its antigen remains undetermined. No base quality information exists; no much larger clone differs at one position. PBMC libraries used mostly about 450 ng of input genomic DNA for deep sequencing, with six replicates per sample. TCRbeta libraries were prepared with the immunoSEQ hsTCRbeta kit according to the manufacturer's instructions. The finished libraries were brought together in one pool at approximately 3 nM, which was then read using an Illumina NovaSeq 6000 S4 flow cell. The source study handled its data this way. The immunoSEQ Analyzer was used for raw data preprocessing and quality control. The analysis was restricted to productive rearrangements, with each unique CDR3 amino acid sequence defining a clonotype. Repertoire clonality was estimated as the Gini-Simpson index, which was calculated using the R package tcR. Student's t test was used to compare Gini indices, and Pearson correlation was used to assess associations with tumor size change. The clones in this table, taken by TCRdb from immuneACCESS, are in-frame only. Not every clone is retained; where verified, under half of the shortfall comes from an unresolved V gene, and the cause of the rest is unknown. V and J calls and clone size are as listed in that table; D and trimming were resolved from the DNA. Counted in this sample were roughly 6,700 clones; roughly 70% of them appeared once. Of the sample, less than 3% is held by the ten largest clones.

These data originate in a study of neoadjuvant anti-PD-1 for oral cavity cancer (dated by TCRdb to the early 2020s). With respect to the entire study: Patients mostly received three to four biweekly doses of nivolumab at 3 mg/kg before curative-intent surgical resection. A fourth nivolumab dose was given around day 43 to patients without progression, and definitive surgical resection was performed in those patients on days 50-56. Responders were defined as patients with complete response, partial response or stable disease by RECIST 1.1; non-responders were defined as patients with progression. There were eleven to twelve patients in the parent correlative cohort, and the response rate was approximately 36%.

General study outcomes and caveats: After neoadjuvant nivolumab, non-responders showed significantly higher T cell clonality (Gini index) in PBMCs than responders did. Higher pretreatment blood Treg/Th17 ratios correlated with higher pretreatment blood TCRbeta clonality and lower post-treatment tumor TCRbeta clonality. Only three patients per response group were included in the TCR analyses, and the authors called for validation in larger cohorts.

The time point label corresponds to: before neoadjuvant nivolumab. Patients had been newly diagnosed with stage II-IVA oral cavity squamous cell carcinoma, and no prior systemic or radiation treatment had been given to the patients. The cohort consisted of patients with HPV-negative, locally advanced oral cavity squamous cell carcinoma. Peripheral blood mononuclear cells were analyzed directly, without maintenance or expansion in culture. The samples were obtained from a longitudinal correlative study of a single-arm phase II trial testing neoadjuvant nivolumab in oral cavity squamous cell carcinoma. Genomic DNA-based TCRbeta sequencing was performed on subject-matched pre- and post-treatment PBMCs and tumors from three responders and three non-responders. Peripheral blood mononuclear cells were collected before nivolumab treatment and again after treatment, at the time of surgery. Genomic DNA was isolated from PBMCs using the Maxwell RSC DNA from Cells kit.

Taken from the germline V gene, the CDR1 and CDR2 loops are SGHVS and FNYEAQ. The trim is 5 bases for V and 3 bases for J, with a gap of 17 bases between the germline ends. The CDR3 covers 15 residues, taking in both the cysteine and the phenylalanine. Just the 45-base CDR3 DNA is kept, in frame starting at base 1. Recombination linked TRBV7-6 to TRBJ2-7, with TRBD2 tentatively as D gene (5 bases match). This TCR derives from a person aged 35-80 years with oral cavity squamous cell carcinoma. Sequenced material: PBMCs, taken before nivolumab (anti-PD-1) treatment. The encoded CDR3 is CASSPNSGSVYEQYF. At the DNA level, the sequence is TGTGCCAGCAGCCCGAACTCGGGGTCAGTCTACGAGCAGTACTTC.